This T cell receptor (beta chain) was captured in a study of cytomegalovirus exposure and HLA in healthy donors. Overall study results and limits: TCR association rates varied by HLA locus in a later analysis, with DRB1 highest and HLA-C lowest. What was likely a sequencing artifact was a cluster of highly shared sequence variants.

Each of the donors was a healthy bone marrow donor. As for this clone: Antigen unknown.

Germline CDR1 SEHNR, CDR2 FQNEAQ (reference sequence). The CDR3 length is 13 residues. With 1 base removed from V and 4 bases from J, the gap between germline ends came to 5 bases. Vbeta (60) and Jbeta (13) primers were used in the PCR. Method: immunoSEQ multiplex PCR; TCRdb's copy keeps in-frame clones and lacks some. The sample has around 120,000 clones; over 65% are singletons. The chain recombines TRBV7-9 with TRBJ2-1; no reliable D call. This clonotype was sampled from a woman between 40 and 55 years old in good health and CMV-seronegative. The sequenced sample was PBMCs. CDR3 coding DNA: TGTGCCAGCAGCTTAGGGGCGTACAATGAGCAGTTCTTC. Translated, it gives CASSLGAYNEQFF. Filled out from reference TRBV7-9 and TRBJ2-1, the complete variable domain reads DTGVSQNPRHKITKRGQNVTFRCDPISEHNRLYWYRQTLGQGPEFLTYFQNEAQLEKSRLLSDRFSAERPKGSFSTLEIQRTEQGDSAMYLCASSLGAYNEQFFGPGTRLTVL.